Each of the 6 T cell receptor beta chains below was sequenced from the same sample in a study of blood T cell repertoires in COVID-19. The repertoire was sequenced with immunoSEQ multiplex PCR; TCRdb's copy has only in-frame clones and lacks some. Here the sample spans over 110,000 clones, 75% to 90% being singletons. Source material: PBMCs or T cells enriched from blood (not recorded which). These receptor sequences come from a man between 45 and 60 years old in a cohort exposed to, infected with or recovered from COVID-19 (not recorded which).

The chain couples TRBV5-8 to TRBJ2-7, with 9 positions matching TRBD2. The CDR3 has 14 amino acids. Unmatched junction bases numbered 7, after V lost 2 bases and J lost 7 bases. Germline CDR1 reads SGHTS; CDR2 reads YDEGEE. The CDR3 DNA reads as TGTGCCAGCAGCTTCCGCGGGGGGGCGAGGGAGCAGTACTTC. Its translation is CASSFRGGAREQYF.

The rearrangement links TRBV9 to TRBJ2-3; D remains ambiguous. Trimming removed 0 bases at V and 4 bases at J, with 3 bases between. CDR3 size: 12 residues. In germline, CDR1 is SGDLS, CDR2 YYNGEE. The CDR3 region has the DNA TGTGCCAGCAGCGTAGGCGCAGATACGCAGTATTTT. Translated, it gives CASSVGADTQYF.

The chain has TRBV27 and TRBJ1-6; 7 bases align to TRBD1. There are 16 residues in the CDR3. Germline lookup yields CDR1 MNHEY and CDR2 SMNVEV (reference sequence). J was trimmed by 4 bases and V by 5 bases; bases with no gene match: 8. The CDR3 spells CASSPQGQVYNSPLHF. DNA for the CDR3: TGTGCCAGCAGTCCCCAAGGACAGGTGTATAATTCACCCCTCCACTTT.

The genes are TRBV4-1 and TRBJ2-7, with TRBD2 identical over 13 bases. This CDR3 is built from 15 residues. The V gene's germline CDR1 is MGHRA and CDR2 YSYEKL. V lost 5 bases, J lost 4 bases, and 5 bases stayed unmatched. CDR3 bases: TGCGCCAGCAGCGAACCGGGACTAGCGGGATACGAGCAGTACTTC. The encoded protein is CASSEPGLAGYEQYF.

V gene TRBV19 combines with J gene TRBJ1-2; D is uncertain. V lost 3 bases and J lost 8, with 22 bases in between. Germline V lookup: CDR1 LNHDA, CDR2 SQIVND (reference sequence). The CDR3 contains 16 residues. CDR3 sequence (DNA): TGTGCCAGTAGTATTGAACTTCGGGGTGATGGTCGGGGCTACACCTTC. Protein product: CASSIELRGDGRGYTF.

CDR3 protein: CSVEEKAAFF. CDR3 nucleotide sequence: TGCAGCGTTGAGGAGAAGGCGGCTTTCTTT. V and J are TRBV29-1 and TRBJ1-1; no firm D call. The CDR3 has 10 residues. The germline gives CDR1 SQVTM, CDR2 ANQGSEA. V was trimmed by 3 bases and J by 11 bases, leaving 10 bases between them.